What follows are 25 T cell receptor beta chains derived from one specimen sequenced in a study of blood T cell repertoires in COVID-19. Repertoires were generated with immunoSEQ multiplex PCR, while TCRdb's copy carries only in-frame clones and drops some. This sample has under 300,000 clones, with roughly 90% found just once. The sequencing sample was made of PBMCs or T cells enriched from blood (not recorded which). Every receptor here comes from a woman in her forties or fifties who had recovered from COVID-19.

The rearrangement links TRBV11-3 to TRBJ2-7; maybe TRBD1 (6 bases). Germline-derived CDR1 and CDR2 are SGHNT and YENEEA. CDR3 size: 14 residues. Trimming cost V 3 bases and J 1 base, with 10 bases left between them. CDR3 amino acids: CASSFRGVSYEQYF. The CDR3 DNA sequence: TGTGCCAGCAGCTTCAGGGGAGTATCCTACGAGCAGTACTTC.

A few counts support this clone. This chain uses TRBV28 with TRBJ2-1, with TRBD1 matching 8 bases. The CDR3 sequence is 15 residues long. CDR1 and CDR2 (germline): MDHEN, SYDVKM. With V trimmed by 7 bases and J by 3 bases, 8 bases remained unmatched. The CDR3, as DNA: TGTGCCAGCATCGAACCCGGGACAGGCTACAATGAGCAGTTCTTC. This sequence encodes CASIEPGTGYNEQFF.

The genes are TRBV5-8 and TRBJ1-5; D is undetermined. The length of the CDR3 is 12 residues. Germline CDR1 is SGHTS and CDR2 is YDEGEE. V was clipped by 1 base and J by 9 bases, with 8 bases between them. The CDR3 DNA follows: TGTGCCAGCAGCTTGAAAGGACTGCCCCAGCATTTT. Protein: CASSLKGLPQHF.

The V and J genes are TRBV23-1 and TRBJ1-2; D gene ambiguous. TRBV23-1 is an open reading frame whose function is uncertain. The CDR3 is 12 amino acids. V was shortened by 11 bases and J by 6 bases, with 16 bases between the two germline ends. The DNA for the CDR3 is TGCGCCGCCAACCGACAATTCGATGGCTACACCTTC. As protein: CAANRQFDGYTF.

This clone showed up just once. Here the CDR3 reads CASRTGQGTYEQYF. In DNA, the CDR3 is TGTGCCAGCAGGACGGGACAGGGTACCTACGAGCAGTACTTC. The chain carries TRBV2 and TRBJ2-7, with 9 bases aligning to TRBD1. CDR3 length: 14 amino acids. V shed 6 bases and J 2 bases; nucleotides not matched to a gene: 5. In germline, CDR1 is SNHLY, CDR2 FYNNEI.

The chain carries TRBV5-6 and TRBJ1-1; the match to TRBD1 covers 7 bases. CDR3 size: 16 residues. J lost 1 base, V lost 4 bases, and 10 bases had no gene match. CDR1 and CDR2 from the germline V gene are SGHDT and YYEEEE. The CDR3 DNA is TGTGCCAGCAGCGATGACAGGGCATCCTGGAACACTGAAGCTTTCTTT. It is translated as CASSDDRASWNTEAFF.

CDR3 in amino acids: CAWSKEKGVNTEAFF. The CDR3 DNA is TGTGCCTGGAGTAAAGAAAAAGGGGTGAACACTGAAGCTTTCTTT. The chain combines TRBV30 with TRBJ1-1; TRBD1 is a possible D gene (5 bases). The CDR3 spans 15 residues. Germline-derived CDR1 and CDR2 are GTSNPN and SVGIG (reference sequence). V lost 2 bases and J lost 0, with 13 bases in between.

The chain joins TRBV2 to TRBJ1-2, with TRBD1 matching over 7 bases. The CDR3 is 16 residues long. Germline trimming cut 5 bases from V and 2 bases from J; bases unmatched to any gene: 11. From germline, CDR1 is SNHLY and CDR2 FYNNEI. For the CDR3, the DNA is TGTGCCAGCAGTCTTTTCGGTCAGGGACAGAACTATGGCTACACCTTC. Translating gives CASSLFGQGQNYGYTF. The full variable domain, in which reference TRBV2 and TRBJ1-2 provide the parts outside the CDR3, is EPEVTQTPSHQVTQMGQEVILRCVPISNHLYFYWYRQILGQKVEFLVSFYNNEISEKSEIFDDQFSVERPDGSNFTLKIRSTKLEDSAMYFCASSLFGQGQNYGYTFGSGTRLTVV.

This clone was recorded a few times. V and J are TRBV7-2 and TRBJ2-1, with 9 bases that match TRBD2. The CDR3 length is 15 residues. Per germline, CDR1 SGHTA and CDR2 FQGNSA. V was clipped by 2 bases and J by 6 bases; unmatched bases: 5. The CDR3 DNA is TGTGCCAGCAGCTTAATGCGGGAGGGCCGCAATGAGCAGTTCTTC. It yields the protein CASSLMREGRNEQFF. Combining the CDR3 with reference TRBV7-2 and TRBJ2-1 gives the whole variable domain GAGVSQSPSNKVTEKGKDVELRCDPISGHTALYWYRQSLGQGLEFLIYFQGNSAPDKSGLPSDRFSAERTGGSVSTLTIQRTQQEDSAVYLCASSLMREGRNEQFFGPGTRLTVL.

This clone was detected a few times. The chain is built from TRBV9 and TRBJ2-7, with D tentatively TRBD1 (6 bases). The V end was cut by 0 bases, the J end by 6 bases, with 7 bases between. Germline V lookup: CDR1 SGDLS, CDR2 YYNGEE. CDR3 length equals 12 residues. The CDR3 coding sequence is TGTGCCAGCAGCGTAGCCAGGGGCGAGCAGTACTTC. Protein: CASSVARGEQYF.

V is TRBV5-4 and J is TRBJ2-7; TRBD1 agrees at 12 bases. V dropped 4 bases and J dropped 6; count of bases not matched to a gene: 5. The CDR3 totals 14 residues. Looked up from germline, CDR1 is SGHNT and CDR2 is YYREEE (reference sequence). CDR3 coding DNA: TGTGCCAGCAGCCGGGGACAGGGGGCTGGCGAGCAGTACTTC. Protein product: CASSRGQGAGEQYF.

The chain links TRBV19 to TRBJ2-2; 9 bases match TRBD2. V shed 3 bases and J 5 bases; nucleotides not matched to a gene: 10. The V gene's germline CDR1 is LNHDA and CDR2 SQIVND (reference sequence). The CDR3 spans 17 residues. The CDR3 here is CASSMTAGGRVTGELFF. In DNA form, the CDR3 reads TGTGCCAGTAGTATGACCGCAGGCGGGAGGGTGACCGGGGAGCTGTTTTTT.

The V call is TRBV7-9, the J call TRBJ2-7, with 7 positions matching TRBD2. Germline V gene data show CDR1 as SEHNR and CDR2 as FQNEAQ (reference sequence). The CDR3 spans 15 residues. V lost 4 bases, J lost 3 bases, and 9 bases stayed unmatched. CDR3 in DNA: TGTGCCAGCAGCTCCTCTAGCGGAGGGAACTACGAGCAGTACTTC. This codes for CASSSSSGGNYEQYF.

In regard to this clone: Within the sample, other DNA sequences also encode this same CDR3. The chain carries TRBV27 and TRBJ1-5, with TRBD1 identical over 7 bases. The trim removed 6 bases at V and 4 bases at J, leaving 6 bases unmatched. CDR1 MNHEY and CDR2 SMNVEV come from the germline V gene (reference sequence). The CDR3 runs 14 residues. The CDR3: CASSYRGSNQPQHF. The DNA for the CDR3 is TGTGCCAGCAGCTACAGGGGTTCGAATCAGCCCCAGCATTTT.

J is TRBJ2-3 and V is TRBV7-2; a weak D match, TRBD2 (5 bases). This CDR3 comprises 17 residues. Germline-derived CDR1 and CDR2 are SGHTA and FQGNSA. The ends were cut back, 5 bases at V and 0 bases at J, with 18 bases in the middle. In DNA form, the CDR3 reads TGTGCCAGCAGCAATACCCGTAGGGAGACTAGCACAGATACGCAGTATTTT. It codes for CASSNTRRETSTDTQYF.

V gene TRBV5-1 combines with J gene TRBJ1-1; D ambiguous. CDR3 length equals 13 residues. Trimming stripped 0 bases from V and 6 bases from J, with 9 bases between. Germline CDR1 and CDR2: SGHRS and YFSETQ. Here the CDR3 reads CASSLAGSPEAFF. CDR3 nucleotides: TGCGCCAGCAGCTTGGCCGGTAGCCCTGAAGCTTTCTTT. Filled out from reference TRBV5-1 and TRBJ1-1, the complete variable domain reads KAGVTQTPRYLIKTRGQQVTLSCSPISGHRSVSWYQQTPGQGLQFLFEYFSETQRNKGNFPGRFSGRQFSNSRSEMNVSTLELGDSALYLCASSLAGSPEAFFGQGTRLTVV.

The chain carries TRBV28 and TRBJ2-1; no reliable D call. Trimming removed 2 bases from V and 3 bases from J, with 11 bases in between. The CDR3 runs 15 residues. Germline CDR1 MDHEN, CDR2 SYDVKM. The CDR3: CASSLQGSGYNEQFF. For the CDR3, the DNA is TGTGCCAGCAGTTTACAAGGTTCAGGCTACAATGAGCAGTTCTTC.

The chain links TRBV4-3 to TRBJ2-1; D may be TRBD2 (6 bases). Trimming stripped 1 base from V and 7 bases from J, with 17 bases between. The CDR3 consists of 16 residues. The V gene's germline CDR1 is LGHNA and CDR2 YSLEER. CDR3 amino acids: CASSQGYGSRTNEQFF. The CDR3 DNA sequence: TGCGCCAGCAGCCAAGGCTACGGGAGCCGAACTAATGAGCAGTTCTTC.

The chain uses TRBV4-1 and TRBJ2-5; the match to TRBD1 covers 9 bases. The junction had 11 bases not matched to a gene; V was cut back by 10 bases and J by 2 bases. CDR1 is MGHRA and CDR2 is YSYEKL in the germline V gene. This CDR3 spans 15 amino acids. For the CDR3, the DNA is TGCGCCACCTCGAGGACAGGGGCACCACAAGAGACCCAGTACTTC. Its translation is CATSRTGAPQETQYF.

This chain uses TRBV27 with TRBJ2-1, with 12 nucleotides matching TRBD2. This CDR3 is 15 amino acids long. V lost 2 bases to trimming and J lost 6 bases; unmatched junction nucleotides: 2. CDR1 is MNHEY and CDR2 is SMNVEV in the germline V gene (reference sequence). The CDR3 here is CASSLLAGGVNEQFF. CDR3 coding DNA: TGTGCCAGCAGTTTACTAGCGGGAGGGGTCAATGAGCAGTTCTTC.

This chain uses TRBV5-4 with TRBJ2-3; TRBD2 aligns across 13 bases. V gave up 3 bases and J gave up 4 bases; unmatched junction bases: 5. Germline CDR1 SGHNT, CDR2 YYREEE (reference sequence). The CDR3 runs 16 residues. Here the CDR3 reads CASSYRTSGSADTQYF. The CDR3 nucleotides read TGTGCCAGCAGCTACCGGACTAGCGGGAGTGCAGATACGCAGTATTTT.

This clone appeared a single time. The chain links TRBV28 to TRBJ2-7; 10 positions match TRBD1. Germline loops: CDR1 MDHEN, CDR2 SYDVKM. CDR3 length: 15 residues. V lost 2 bases, J lost 4 bases, and 5 bases stayed unmatched. CDR3 nucleotide sequence: TGTGCCAGCAGTTTAGACGGGACAGGGGTGTACGAGCAGTACTTC. Encoded protein: CASSLDGTGVYEQYF.

The DNA of the CDR3 is TGTGCCAGCAGAACAGGGGGCGAGAGCACAGATACGCAGTATTTT. Amino acid sequence: CASRTGGESTDTQYF. The rearrangement links TRBV28 to TRBJ2-3; 9 bases match TRBD1. Trimming removed 6 bases from V and 0 bases from J; junction bases left unmatched: 4. The CDR3 spans 15 residues. CDR1 is MDHEN and CDR2 is SYDVKM in the germline V gene. Drawing the rest from reference TRBV28 and TRBJ2-3, the complete variable domain is DVKVTQSSRYLVKRTGEKVFLECVQDMDHENMFWYRQDPGLGLRLIYFSYDVKMKEKGDIPEGYSVSREKKERFSLILESASTNQTSMYLCASRTGGESTDTQYFGPGTRLTVL.

The chain joins TRBV5-5 to TRBJ2-1, with TRBD1 matching 9 bases. The trim removed 4 bases at V and 4 bases at J, leaving 9 bases unmatched. This CDR3 region has 16 residues. CDR1 is SGHKS and CDR2 is YYEKEE in the germline V gene (reference sequence). The CDR3, as DNA: TGTGCCAGCAGCCGAGCCGGACAGGGGAGGTACAATGAGCAGTTCTTC. This codes for CASSRAGQGRYNEQFF.

The chain couples TRBV9 to TRBJ1-1; possibly TRBD1 for D (6 bases). This CDR3 is 16 amino acids long. Germline CDR1 is SGDLS and CDR2 is YYNGEE. V gave up 3 bases and J gave up 3 bases, with 18 bases separating them. This CDR3 reads CASSAGTSRVDTEAFF. The CDR3, as DNA: TGTGCCAGCAGCGCCGGGACAAGCCGCGTGGACACTGAAGCTTTCTTT.